The sequence of this TCR beta chain was determined in a study of blood T cell repertoires in COVID-19. This CDR3 has 14 amino acids. Trimming cost V 5 bases and J 7 bases; bases outside gene matches: 10. CDR1 is SGHVS, CDR2 FQNEAQ, per germline. In the original processing: Estimated nucleated cell counts came from reference gene primer amplification. Assay used: immunoSEQ multiplex PCR; TCRdb lists only in-frame clones, some missing. V, J and clone size derive from that table, while D and trimming were established from the DNA sequence. This table has about 110,000 clones, roughly 82% appearing once. This chain joins TRBV7-8 and TRBJ1-2; 7 bases align to TRBD1. This receptor was identified in a woman over 75 with active or convalescent COVID-19. The sample consisted of peripheral blood. The DNA for the CDR3 is TGTGCCAGCAGCAACCCGACAGGGCCCTCTGGCTACACCTTC. Its protein is CASSNPTGPSGYTF.